Listed below are T cell receptor beta chains from one sample, sequenced in a study. MiXCR was run by TCRdb on the RT-PCR reads, yielding one entry per CDR3 protein. This table holds around 700,000 distinct CDR3 sequences, 12% to 15% found once. The sequencing input was memory CD4+ T cells from blood. These receptors were obtained from a female donor in good health, serving as a healthy control. The CDR3 runs from the conserved cysteine through the conserved F or W. A D gene is named only where the DNA matches it firmly. Only some rows state a clone size, as once, few, many or a class for expanded clones.

V: TRBV27
D: .
size: .
J: TRBJ1-5
DNA: TGTGCCAGCAGTTTATCGGGGCAACAGCCCCAGCATTTT
CDR3: CASSLSGQQPQHF

V: TRBV7-2
D: .
size: many
J: TRBJ2-7
DNA: TGTGCCAGCAGCGCCAGGACGGGACGACACGAGCAGTACTTC
CDR3: CASSARTGRHEQYF

V: TRBV6-5
D: .
size: many
J: TRBJ2-5
DNA: TGTGCCAGCAGTCCGGGACGGTACCAAGAGACCCAGTACTTC
CDR3: CASSPGRYQETQYF

V: TRBV9
D: .
size: .
J: TRBJ2-1
DNA: TGTGCCAGCAGCCCCGGGGGCGGGAGAACATGGGGTGAGCAGTTCTTC
CDR3: CASSPGGGRTWGEQFF

V: TRBV10-3
D: .
size: .
J: TRBJ1-1
DNA: TGTGCCATCAGGCTCAGAAATGAGAACACTGAAGCTTTCTTT
CDR3: CAIRLRNENTEAFF

V: TRBV9
D: .
size: .
J: TRBJ2-3
DNA: TGTGCCAGCAGCGTAGTCGGCGGGATAAGCACAGATACGCAGTATTTT
CDR3: CASSVVGGISTDTQYF

V: TRBV20-1
D: TRBD1
size: few
J: TRBJ2-3
DNA: TGCAGTGCCGAGGGGGCGGGCGGCACAGATACGCAGTATTTT
CDR3: CSAEGAGGTDTQYF

V: TRBV7-9
D: TRBD1
size: .
J: TRBJ1-6
DNA: TGTGCCAGCAGCTATAGACAGGGGGGATATAATTCACCCCTCCGCTTT
CDR3: CASSYRQGGYNSPLRF

V: TRBV28
D: .
size: few
J: TRBJ1-1
DNA: TGTGCCAGCACTCCGTCCCGGGGGCTGGACACTGAAGCTTTCTTT
CDR3: CASTPSRGLDTEAFF

V: TRBV20-1
D: .
size: many
J: TRBJ2-7
DNA: TGCAGTGCTAGTGGCAGGGGCTACGAGCAGTACTTC
CDR3: CSASGRGYEQYF

V: TRBV5-1
D: .
size: many
J: TRBJ2-7
DNA: TGCGCCAGCAGCTCCGGACATGGAACCTACGAGCAGTACTTC
CDR3: CASSSGHGTYEQYF

V: TRBV20-1
D: TRBD2
size: many
J: TRBJ2-2
DNA: TGCAGTGCTAGAGGCCTCGCTAGCGGGAGAACCGCCGGGGAGCTGTTTTTT
CDR3: CSARGLASGRTAGELFF

V: TRBV3-1
D: .
size: .
J: TRBJ1-2
DNA: TGTGCCAGCAGCCAAGGCGCAAGAGCCATCTATGGCTACACCTTC
CDR3: CASSQGARAIYGYTF

V: TRBV18
D: .
size: many
J: TRBJ2-5
DNA: TGTGCCAGCAGCCCCCGGCAGCAAGAGACCCAGTACTTC
CDR3: CASSPRQQETQYF

V: TRBV7-2
D: .
size: many
J: TRBJ2-1
DNA: TGTGCCAGCAGCTTAATGGTCACTACCCACAATGAGCAGTTCTTC
CDR3: CASSLMVTTHNEQFF

V: TRBV11-2
D: .
size: .
J: TRBJ1-1
DNA: TGTGCCAGCAGCTACATCGGAGGGGGCACTGAAGCTTTCTTT
CDR3: CASSYIGGGTEAFF

V: TRBV12-3/TRBV12-4
D: .
size: many
J: TRBJ1-1
DNA: TGTGCCAGCAGTTTGGGGGTGGGCGGCGCTGAAGCTTTCTTT
CDR3: CASSLGVGGAEAFF

V: TRBV24-1
D: .
size: .
J: TRBJ2-4
DNA: TGTGCCACCAGTGATGGGAACAGTCTAGCCAAAAACATTCAGTACTTC
CDR3: CATSDGNSLAKNIQYF

V: TRBV7-8
D: .
size: .
J: TRBJ1-2
DNA: TGTGCCAGCAGCCAAGTCTCCTATGGCTACACCTTC
CDR3: CASSQVSYGYTF

V: TRBV3-1
D: .
size: .
J: TRBJ1-6
DNA: TGTGCCAGCAGCCCGTTAGGCGTACGCCGAAATTCACCCCTCCACTTT
CDR3: CASSPLGVRRNSPLHF

V: TRBV27
D: TRBD2
size: .
J: TRBJ2-1
DNA: TGTGCCAGCAGTCCCTGGACGCCAGCGGGAGGGTACAATGAGCAGTTCTTC
CDR3: CASSPWTPAGGYNEQFF

V: TRBV14
D: .
size: few
J: TRBJ1-6
DNA: TGTGCCAGCAGCCCCGGGACAAGTAGGAATAATTCACCCCTCCACTTT
CDR3: CASSPGTSRNNSPLHF

V: TRBV6-6
D: .
size: .
J: TRBJ2-1
DNA: TGTGCCAGCACCCCCAGGCCCCCCTGGACTGGCGAGCAGTTCTTC
CDR3: CASTPRPPWTGEQFF

V: TRBV4-2
D: .
size: many
J: TRBJ2-7
DNA: TGTGCCAGCAGCCAGGACGGGGCCCCCCCATACTTC
CDR3: CASSQDGAPPYF

V: TRBV2
D: TRBD1
size: .
J: TRBJ2-5
DNA: TGTGCCAGCAGTCCGGGACAGACCCAAGAGACCCAGTACTTC
CDR3: CASSPGQTQETQYF

V: TRBV20-1
D: .
size: many
J: TRBJ2-7
DNA: TGCAGTGCTAGCGGGAACTCCTACGAGCAGTACTTC
CDR3: CSASGNSYEQYF

V: TRBV4-2
D: .
size: many
J: TRBJ2-3
DNA: TGTGCCAGCAGCCAAGATCAAGATACGCAGTATTTT
CDR3: CASSQDQDTQYF

V: TRBV10-3
D: .
size: .
J: TRBJ1-4
DNA: TGTGCCATCAGAGACTTGGGGGGAAATGAAAAACTGTTTTTT
CDR3: CAIRDLGGNEKLFF

V: TRBV20-1
D: TRBD2
size: few
J: TRBJ2-7
DNA: TGCAGTGCTAATCCGGGGGGGTCCTACGAGCAGTACTTC
CDR3: CSANPGGSYEQYF

V: TRBV5-4
D: TRBD2
size: few
J: TRBJ2-3
DNA: TGTGCCAGCAGCAAGAAGACTAGCGGTAGCACAGATACGCAGTATTTT
CDR3: CASSKKTSGSTDTQYF

V: TRBV7-4
D: TRBD1
size: few
J: TRBJ1-3
DNA: TGTGCCAGCAGCTTTGACAGGGCGGGAAACACCATATATTTT
CDR3: CASSFDRAGNTIYF

V: TRBV9
D: TRBD1
size: few
J: TRBJ2-1
DNA: TGTGCCAGCAGCCTGACCGACAGGGGACCGCAGTTCTTC
CDR3: CASSLTDRGPQFF

V: TRBV5-1
D: .
size: .
J: TRBJ2-5
DNA: TGCGCCAGCAGCTTCGGGACTGCCGGGCTACAGACCCAGTACTTC
CDR3: CASSFGTAGLQTQYF

V: TRBV12-3/TRBV12-4
D: .
size: few
J: TRBJ1-5
DNA: TGTGCCAGCAGCCGGGGACACTCGAAGAACAATCAGCCCCAGCATTTT
CDR3: CASSRGHSKNNQPQHF

V: TRBV20-1
D: .
size: many
J: TRBJ2-1
DNA: TGCAGTGCTAGCACCCCCATGGGCTACAATGAGCAGTTCTTC
CDR3: CSASTPMGYNEQFF

V: TRBV5-8
D: TRBD1
size: few
J: TRBJ2-7
DNA: TGTGCCAGCAGCCCGGGACAGGGGGCGAGCGAGCAGTACTTC
CDR3: CASSPGQGASEQYF

V: TRBV5-1
D: .
size: many
J: TRBJ1-1
DNA: TGCGCCAGCAACTCGGGGACCGGGTTGCGAACTGAAGCTTTCTTT
CDR3: CASNSGTGLRTEAFF

V: TRBV27
D: TRBD2
size: .
J: TRBJ2-2
DNA: TGTGCCAGCAGTTTAGGCGGGAGGGCCCCCGGGGAGCTGTTTTTT
CDR3: CASSLGGRAPGELFF